The clone carrying this T cell receptor beta chain was seen a handful of times. Its antigen is currently unknown. This record belongs to a study of cytomegalovirus exposure and HLA in healthy donors. The wider study: Genotyping of more than 300 donors showed that over 65% belonged to the Caucasian-associated ancestry cluster.

Study-wide points: Investigators reported 150 to 200 TCR beta chains as tied to cytomegalovirus. A later analysis linked a missense variant in DCLRE1C to the trimming of TCR beta V and J genes. It was confirmed in vitro that a few of the CMV-associated chains were specific for CMV antigens.

PCR was performed using 60 Vbeta and 13 Jbeta primers. Using immunoSEQ multiplex PCR, the repertoire was profiled, and TCRdb retains in-frame clones only, with some absent. There are about 140,000 clones in the sample; 80% occur only once, and about 1.3% lies in the top ten. The CDR3 is 13 residues long. Trimming removed 5 bases at V and 8 bases at J, with 13 bases between. The germline gives CDR1 WNHNN, CDR2 SYGVQD (reference sequence). The sequence was obtained from a female donor in good health and CMV-seronegative. The sample was PBMCs. The chain carries TRBV10-1 and TRBJ1-5; the D is unclear. The CDR3 bases are TGCGCCAGCAGTAGCGAGCGCGCGGAGCCCCAGCATTTT. It codes for CASSSERAEPQHF.